This TCR beta chain is drawn from a study of regulatory T cells in long-lasting Graves disease. Regarding the study as a whole: Not thyroid tissue but only peripheral blood was studied.

Indicated time point: newly diagnosed GD, antithyroid drugs for less than 3 months. PBMCs were the source of the RNA used for TCR sequencing. This clonotype was counted many times. The antigen remains undetermined. Trimming took off 9 bases at V and 0 bases at J, with 13 bases between the two ends. CDR1 ENHRY and CDR2 SYGVKD come from the germline V gene. The CDR3 length is 14 residues. The TCR beta library used iRepertoire HTBI primers with Arm-PCR amplification of CDR3. MiXCR, run by TCRdb on the multiplex PCR reads, gives a single entry per CDR3 protein. The data hold about 450,000 distinct CDR3 sequences, with about 15% observed a single time. In addition, the sample was reused for a study of T cells in Graves' hyperthyroidism and ophthalmopathy.

Specimen: peripheral blood mononuclear cells (PBMCs), collected at new diagnosis, from a patient treated with antithyroid drugs. J is TRBJ2-3 and V is TRBV10-3; D not resolved. The receptor comes from a woman between 25 and 40 years old with Graves disease. The CDR3 DNA sequence: TGTGCCATAACGACCGAATCTAGCACAGATACGCAGTATTTT. It yields the protein CAITTESSTDTQYF.